The clone carrying this TCR beta chain is judged medium-sized (0.01 to 0.1%). The target antigen is unknown. The source of the sample is a study of radiation and T cells in renal cell carcinoma. The study, taken as a whole, reports: Compared with controls, irradiated tumors showed greater TCR clonality. Irradiated tumors held more dominant CDR3 motifs than control tumors. Only small tumor regions of 0.85 to 1 g were sampled.

The protocol was immunoSEQ multiplex PCR, while the TCRdb copy is restricted to in-frame clones and leaves out a portion. The sample consists of 15,000 to 20,000 clones, approximately 58% of them appearing once. Germline CDR1 reads MNHEY; CDR2 reads SVGAGI. This CDR3 contains 13 residues. Trimming took off 10 bases at V and 6 bases at J, with 19 bases between the two ends. The treatment is: treatment-naive control, cytoreductive nephrectomy. This TCR came from a man between 35 and 55 years old with renal cell carcinoma. Sequenced here: tumor tissue, sampled from a patient whose treatment was nephrectomy without radiotherapy. The V and J genes are TRBV6-5 and TRBJ2-7; D may be TRBD2 (6 bases). This chain's CDR3 is CANRRDPTGEQYF. The DNA of the CDR3 is TGTGCCAACCGGAGGGACCCGACCGGCGAGCAGTACTTC.